The rows below give T cell receptor beta chains drawn from one sample of a study of T cells after yellow fever vaccination. MiXCR, run by TCRdb on the 5' RACE reads, gives a single entry per CDR3 protein. The table has approximately 550,000 distinct CDR3 sequences, 15% to 20% seen once. Sequenced material: PBMCs, taken 15 days after the yellow fever booster vaccination. These receptors were taken from a man aged 25 to 40 who received the YFV17D yellow fever vaccine. Each CDR3 is given with its conserved first and last residue. Size values are once, few and many counts, or a class for expanded clones, and some rows have none.

cdr3_aa: CASGGAELAGSNIQYF
v_call: TRBV4-2
j_call: TRBJ2-4
clone_size: few

cdr3_aa: CASSPDRGPQYF
v_call: TRBV10-2
j_call: TRBJ2-5
clone_size: few

cdr3_aa: CASSFILAGHNEQFF
v_call: TRBV7-6
j_call: TRBJ2-1
clone_size: -

cdr3_aa: CASSLEGLINEQFF
v_call: TRBV5-1
j_call: TRBJ2-1
clone_size: -

cdr3_aa: CASKRSTSGGKSYNEQFF
v_call: TRBV6-1
j_call: TRBJ2-1
clone_size: few

cdr3_aa: CASSREDRGREQFF
v_call: TRBV7-6
j_call: TRBJ2-1
clone_size: -

cdr3_aa: CASGVQGAYEQFF
v_call: TRBV6-1
j_call: TRBJ2-1
clone_size: few

cdr3_aa: CASSQVTSGGATSYEQYF
v_call: TRBV4-1
j_call: TRBJ2-7
clone_size: -

cdr3_aa: CASSHGIQGRSYEQYF
v_call: TRBV7-2
j_call: TRBJ2-7
clone_size: few

cdr3_aa: CASRRAGKSSYTF
v_call: TRBV6-2/TRBV6-3
j_call: TRBJ1-2
clone_size: -

cdr3_aa: CASSLVVPEAFF
v_call: TRBV7-2
j_call: TRBJ1-1
clone_size: -

cdr3_aa: CASSPGRTNIQYF
v_call: TRBV7-2
j_call: TRBJ2-4
clone_size: many

cdr3_aa: CASSLPGYTQYF
v_call: TRBV7-2
j_call: TRBJ2-3
clone_size: few

cdr3_aa: CASSSDGTTNYGYTF
v_call: TRBV5-4
j_call: TRBJ1-2
clone_size: few

cdr3_aa: CAISGAGTGPTEQYF
v_call: TRBV10-3
j_call: TRBJ2-7
clone_size: -

cdr3_aa: CATSKGHPYNEQFF
v_call: TRBV15
j_call: TRBJ2-1
clone_size: -

cdr3_aa: CASSHTLNQETQYF
v_call: TRBV27
j_call: TRBJ2-5
clone_size: -

cdr3_aa: CASSSRGGRAAYNEQFF
v_call: TRBV11-2
j_call: TRBJ2-1
clone_size: few

cdr3_aa: CASSLNNGQETQYF
v_call: TRBV7-9
j_call: TRBJ2-5
clone_size: few

cdr3_aa: CASSHRGIRYNEQFF
v_call: TRBV6-1
j_call: TRBJ2-1
clone_size: many

cdr3_aa: CASTTRGLGTDTQYF
v_call: TRBV12-3/TRBV12-4
j_call: TRBJ2-3
clone_size: few

cdr3_aa: CASSPPLDGSGYQETQYF
v_call: TRBV11-1
j_call: TRBJ2-5
clone_size: many

cdr3_aa: CASSLVGAPDSGANVLTF
v_call: TRBV27
j_call: TRBJ2-6
clone_size: -

cdr3_aa: CASSIRDRPSNEQFF
v_call: TRBV5-1
j_call: TRBJ2-1
clone_size: many

cdr3_aa: CASSYGWESSLEQFF
v_call: TRBV11-2
j_call: TRBJ2-1
clone_size: -

cdr3_aa: CASSLVAGKDEQFF
v_call: TRBV5-1
j_call: TRBJ2-1
clone_size: few

cdr3_aa: CSALERDKETQYF
v_call: TRBV20-1
j_call: TRBJ2-5
clone_size: once

cdr3_aa: CASSQDPGLAANTGELFF
v_call: TRBV4-2
j_call: TRBJ2-2
clone_size: -

cdr3_aa: CSVGQRMNTEAFF
v_call: TRBV29-1
j_call: TRBJ1-1
clone_size: -

cdr3_aa: CATSRLGTGNYNEQFF
v_call: TRBV15
j_call: TRBJ2-1
clone_size: -

cdr3_aa: CSVEDRPSASSYEQYF
v_call: TRBV29-1
j_call: TRBJ2-7
clone_size: -

cdr3_aa: CASSLVGQVGNSPLHF
v_call: TRBV12-3/TRBV12-4
j_call: TRBJ1-6
clone_size: few

cdr3_aa: CSARARYWGADEQYF
v_call: TRBV20-1
j_call: TRBJ2-7
clone_size: -

cdr3_aa: CASSQMASGLNAYEQYF
v_call: TRBV4-2
j_call: TRBJ2-7
clone_size: -

cdr3_aa: CASSLLSEQYF
v_call: TRBV12-3/TRBV12-4
j_call: TRBJ2-7
clone_size: many

cdr3_aa: CASSLAGQTTDTQYF
v_call: TRBV12-3/TRBV12-4
j_call: TRBJ2-3
clone_size: -

cdr3_aa: CASSATIRRRDEQFF
v_call: TRBV25-1
j_call: TRBJ2-1
clone_size: -

cdr3_aa: CASSPRQGVLGEQYF
v_call: TRBV7-2
j_call: TRBJ2-7
clone_size: few

cdr3_aa: CASSRSSGASKNIQYF
v_call: TRBV7-2
j_call: TRBJ2-4
clone_size: -

cdr3_aa: CSVREGASDIQYF
v_call: TRBV29-1
j_call: TRBJ2-4
clone_size: few

cdr3_aa: CASSLDSLTYGYTF
v_call: TRBV11-2
j_call: TRBJ1-2
clone_size: -

cdr3_aa: CASSLIAGTRHEQFF
v_call: TRBV5-1
j_call: TRBJ2-1
clone_size: -

cdr3_aa: CASKMGQAYNEQFF
v_call: TRBV5-1
j_call: TRBJ2-1
clone_size: -

cdr3_aa: CASRHTGRELFF
v_call: TRBV3-1
j_call: TRBJ2-2
clone_size: few

cdr3_aa: CASSIQDRGYEQYF
v_call: TRBV19
j_call: TRBJ2-7
clone_size: -